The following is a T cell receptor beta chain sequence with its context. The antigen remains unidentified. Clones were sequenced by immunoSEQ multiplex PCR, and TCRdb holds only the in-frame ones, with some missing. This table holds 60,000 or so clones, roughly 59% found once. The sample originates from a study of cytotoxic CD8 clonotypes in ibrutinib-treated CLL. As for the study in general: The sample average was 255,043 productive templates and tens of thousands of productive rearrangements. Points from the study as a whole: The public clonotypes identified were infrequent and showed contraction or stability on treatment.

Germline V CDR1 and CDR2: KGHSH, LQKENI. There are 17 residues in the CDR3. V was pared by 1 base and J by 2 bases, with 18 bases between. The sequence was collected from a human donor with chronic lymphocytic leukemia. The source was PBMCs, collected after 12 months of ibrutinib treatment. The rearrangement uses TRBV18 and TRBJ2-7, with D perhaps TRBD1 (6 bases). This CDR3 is CASSPRGSWSGAYEQYF. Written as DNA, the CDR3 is TGTGCCAGCTCACCACGGGGTTCTTGGTCAGGGGCCTACGAGCAGTACTTC.